Following are 21 T cell receptor beta chains from one sample sequenced in a study of radiotherapy plus CTLA-4 blockade in lung cancer (dated by TCRdb to 2016 to 2018). The library came from the immunoSEQ multiplex PCR assay. TCRdb limited this immuneACCESS table to in-frame rearrangements with V and J called. A share of clones is missing; checked studies link under half to unresolved V genes, and the rest is unexplained. The sample table shows fewer than 65,000 clones, and 84% are seen once. The ten largest account for approximately 4.8% of the sample. The material was peripheral blood, obtained from a patient treated with radiotherapy plus ipilimumab. The receptors derive from a human donor with non-small cell lung cancer whose response to radiotherapy plus ipilimumab could not be evaluated.

This sequence joins TRBV10-3 and TRBJ2-1; TRBD2 matches at 7 bases. The CDR3 totals 14 residues. V lost 11 bases and J lost 2; bases outside the gene matches: 9. Germline assignment: CDR1 ENHRY and CDR2 SYGVKD. For the CDR3, the DNA is TGTGCCGTCTCGGCTAGCGGAACCTACAATGAGCAGTTCTTC. The encoded protein is CAVSASGTYNEQFF.

V gene TRBV6-1 combines with J gene TRBJ1-5, with D maybe TRBD1 (5 bases). Germline values: CDR1 MNHNS, CDR2 SASEGT. The CDR3 runs to 14 residues. The V end was cut by 7 bases, the J end by 1 base, with 11 bases between. CDR3: CASNRYGSNQPQHF. CDR3 coding DNA: TGTGCCAGCAACAGGTACGGGAGCAATCAGCCCCAGCATTTT.

The genes are TRBV4-1 and TRBJ1-5, with 8 positions matching TRBD1. V shed 2 bases and J 1 base; nucleotides not matched to a gene: 4. The CDR3 length is 16 residues. From germline, CDR1 is MGHRA and CDR2 YSYEKL. CDR3 protein: CASSQYQGASNQPQHF. The CDR3 DNA follows: TGCGCCAGCAGCCAATATCAGGGGGCAAGCAATCAGCCCCAGCATTTT.

This clone was recorded once. The genes are TRBV5-1 and TRBJ1-6; D is undetermined. CDR1 SGHRS and CDR2 YFSETQ come from the germline V gene. CDR3 length: 14 amino acids. Deletions cut 2 bases from V and 5 bases from J, with 8 bases between. CDR3 in DNA: TGCGCCAGCAGCTTTGGGGAGAATAATTCACCCCTCCACTTT. This sequence encodes CASSFGENNSPLHF.

The chain has TRBV10-3 and TRBJ2-2, with 10 bases matching TRBD2. The germline gives CDR1 ENHRY, CDR2 SYGVKD. The CDR3 has 15 residues. The V segment lost 11 bases and the J segment 6 bases; nucleotides outside the gene matches: 12. The CDR3 region has the DNA TGTGCCGTCGCCGGGACTAGCGAAGTCCCCGGGGAGCTGTTTTTT. Its translation is CAVAGTSEVPGELFF.

This sequence joins TRBV6-1 and TRBJ1-5; TRBD1 matches at 7 bases. In germline, CDR1 is MNHNS, CDR2 SASEGT. V was clipped by 7 bases and J by 5 bases; unmatched bases: 11. The CDR3 length is 15 residues. This CDR3 is CASIGGRGAYQPQHF. CDR3 nucleotides: TGTGCCAGCATTGGAGGCAGGGGGGCTTATCAGCCCCAGCATTTT.

This clone was observed a handful of times. The chain uses TRBV6-5 and TRBJ2-7; 8 nucleotides agree with TRBD2. CDR1 is MNHEY and CDR2 is SVGAGI in the germline V gene. This CDR3 comprises 16 residues. V lost 0 bases, J lost 0 bases, and 4 bases stayed unmatched. The CDR3 is CASSYSWREVSYEQYF. The CDR3 DNA sequence: TGTGCCAGCAGTTACTCGTGGCGGGAGGTCTCCTACGAGCAGTACTTC.

This chain connects TRBV7-2 to TRBJ2-4; D perhaps matches TRBD1 (5 bases). This CDR3 spans 15 amino acids. Germline CDR1 reads SGHTA; CDR2 reads FQGNSA. With 2 bases removed from V and 3 bases from J, the gap between germline ends came to 11 bases. CDR3 nucleotides: TGTGCCAGCAGCTTACCCCGTACAGGCAAAAACATTCAGTACTTC. Translating gives CASSLPRTGKNIQYF. Full variable domain (rest looked up from reference TRBV7-2 and TRBJ2-4): GAGVSQSPSNKVTEKGKDVELRCDPISGHTALYWYRQSLGQGLEFLIYFQGNSAPDKSGLPSDRFSAERTGGSVSTLTIQRTQQEDSAVYLCASSLPRTGKNIQYFGAGTRLSVL.

The chain uses TRBV2 and TRBJ1-5, with TRBD1 matching 7 bases. Trimming at V came to 4 bases and at J to 6 bases, leaving 6 bases not matched to a gene. In germline, CDR1 is SNHLY, CDR2 FYNNEI. The CDR3 length is 14 residues. The CDR3 nucleotides read TGTGCCAGCAGTGGGGACAGTGAGTCTCAGCCCCAGCATTTT. This sequence encodes CASSGDSESQPQHF.

This clone was seen a single time. The J gene is TRBJ2-7, the V gene TRBV5-1; D is uncertain. Germline V CDR1 and CDR2: SGHRS, YFSETQ. V lost 0 bases and J lost 3, with 10 bases in between. This CDR3 is 14 amino acids long. CDR3 DNA: TGCGCCAGCAGCTTGGGACCGTCGGGCTACGAGCAGTACTTC. Translated: CASSLGPSGYEQYF.

This clone was detected only a few times. The V and J genes are TRBV14 and TRBJ2-6, with D possibly TRBD1 on 6 matching bases. In germline, CDR1 is SGHDN, CDR2 FVKESK. The CDR3 has 16 residues. Trimming removed 4 bases at V and 1 base at J, with 11 bases between. CDR3 DNA: TGTGCCAGCAGCCGTAACAGGGTTTCTGGGGCCAACGTCCTGACTTTC. Encoded protein: CASSRNRVSGANVLTF.

The V and J genes are TRBV4-3 and TRBJ2-1; possible D gene TRBD2, 5 bases. This CDR3 spans 14 amino acids. Trimming shortened V by 3 bases and J by 7 bases, and 13 bases separated the two germline ends. Germline values: CDR1 LGHNA, CDR2 YSLEER. DNA of the CDR3: TGCGCCAGCAGCCAGGCCTATTCGGGGAATGAGCAGTTCTTC. It yields the protein CASSQAYSGNEQFF.

The genes are TRBV18 and TRBJ2-2; no firm D call. The CDR3 consists of 15 residues. Germline loops: CDR1 KGHSH, CDR2 LQKENI. The V end lost 2 bases, the J end lost 0 bases, and 7 bases lay between the germline ends. CDR3 DNA sequence: TGTGCCAGCTCACCATCGGGTTCGAACACCGGGGAGCTGTTTTTT. This sequence encodes CASSPSGSNTGELFF.

This rearrangement joins TRBV7-2 to TRBJ2-7; D may be TRBD1 (6 bases). Germline V CDR1 and CDR2: SGHTA, FQGNSA. With 4 bases removed from V and 5 bases from J, the gap between germline ends came to 18 bases. CDR3 length: 15 residues. In DNA form, the CDR3 reads TGTGCCAGCAGCTGGCCGGGCAGGGGTCTCCACGAGCAGTACTTC. Translation: CASSWPGRGLHEQYF.

V gene TRBV6-4 combines with J gene TRBJ1-1; D perhaps matches TRBD1 (6 bases). Germline assignment: CDR1 MRHNA and CDR2 SNTAGT. Trimming took off 0 bases at V and 1 base at J, with 12 bases between the two ends. The CDR3 has 16 amino acids. CDR3 nucleotides: TGTGCCAGCAGTGACTCTCCAGGGGCTACGAACACTGAAGCTTTCTTT. This codes for CASSDSPGATNTEAFF.

The chain is built from TRBV6-1 and TRBJ1-4; D remains ambiguous. Trimming took off 5 bases at V and 10 bases at J, with 17 bases between the two ends. The CDR3 loop spans 14 amino acids. Germline-derived CDR1 and CDR2 are MNHNS and SASEGT. CDR3 protein: CASSPRVLSGKLFF. CDR3 nucleotide sequence: TGTGCCAGCAGTCCCCGAGTTCTTTCCGGAAAACTGTTTTTT.

The rearrangement joins TRBV10-3 to TRBJ1-2; tentatively, D is TRBD1 (5 bases). Trimming took 0 bases from V and 4 from J, leaving 9 bases between them. CDR1 is ENHRY and CDR2 is SYGVKD in the germline V gene. This CDR3 is 14 amino acids long. CDR3 loop: CAISESGQIYGYTF. CDR3 coding DNA: TGTGCCATCAGTGAGTCGGGGCAAATCTATGGCTACACCTTC.

The rearrangement links TRBV4-1 to TRBJ2-7; D is perhaps TRBD2 (5 bases). The V gene lost 4 bases and the J gene lost 4 bases, with 14 bases spanning the gap. Per germline, CDR1 MGHRA and CDR2 YSYEKL. The CDR3 sequence is 14 residues long. CDR3 coding DNA: TGCGCCAGCAGCCGGGAGAGTACAGATTACGAGCAGTACTTC. It codes for CASSRESTDYEQYF.

The chain links TRBV19 to TRBJ2-7; TRBD2 might be the D (6 bases). This CDR3 has 15 residues. The germline V and J ends were trimmed by 1 base and 0 bases, with 10 bases remaining between them. Looked up from germline, CDR1 is LNHDA and CDR2 is SQIVND (reference sequence). The DNA of the CDR3 is TGTGCCAGTAGTATAGGGGCGGGGTTCTCCTACGAGCAGTACTTC. Translated, it gives CASSIGAGFSYEQYF.

The count of this clone is one. This rearrangement joins TRBV5-4 to TRBJ2-7; no definite D call. CDR1 and CDR2 (germline): SGHNT, YYREEE (reference sequence). This CDR3 is 13 amino acids long. V lost 4 bases to trimming and J lost 0 bases, with 8 bases between them. This CDR3 reads CASSPRSSYEQYF. DNA for the CDR3: TGTGCCAGCAGCCCCCGGAGCTCCTACGAGCAGTACTTC. Full variable domain (rest looked up from reference TRBV5-4 and TRBJ2-7): ETGVTQSPTHLIKTRGQQVTLRCSSQSGHNTVSWYQQALGQGPQFIFQYYREEENGRGNFPPRFSGLQFPNYSSELNVNALELDDSALYLCASSPRSSYEQYFGPGTRLTVT.

The rearrangement joins TRBV1 to TRBJ1-5. TRBV1 has pseudogene status. This CDR3 region has 14 residues. The CDR3 is CTSSPLDGDQPQHF. DNA of the CDR3: TGCACCAGCAGCCCACTAGACGGTGATCAGCCCCAGCATTTT.